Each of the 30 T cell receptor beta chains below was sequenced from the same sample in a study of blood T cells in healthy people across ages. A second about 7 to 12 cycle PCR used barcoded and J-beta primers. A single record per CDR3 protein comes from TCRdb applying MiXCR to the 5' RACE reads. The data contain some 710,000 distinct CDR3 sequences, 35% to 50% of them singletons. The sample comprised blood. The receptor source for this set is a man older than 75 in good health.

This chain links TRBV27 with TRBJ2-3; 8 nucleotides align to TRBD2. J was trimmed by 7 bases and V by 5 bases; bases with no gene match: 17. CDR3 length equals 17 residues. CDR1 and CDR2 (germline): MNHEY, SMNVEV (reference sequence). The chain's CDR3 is CASSPPAGTSSHYTQYF. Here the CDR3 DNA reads TGTGCCAGCAGTCCACCCGCCGGGACTAGTAGCCACTATACGCAGTATTTT.

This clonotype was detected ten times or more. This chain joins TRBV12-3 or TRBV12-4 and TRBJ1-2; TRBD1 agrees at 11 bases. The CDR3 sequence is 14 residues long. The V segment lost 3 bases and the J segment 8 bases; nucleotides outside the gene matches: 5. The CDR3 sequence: CASSLDRGHRGYTF. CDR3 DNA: TGTGCCAGCAGTTTGGACAGGGGGCATCGCGGCTACACCTTC.

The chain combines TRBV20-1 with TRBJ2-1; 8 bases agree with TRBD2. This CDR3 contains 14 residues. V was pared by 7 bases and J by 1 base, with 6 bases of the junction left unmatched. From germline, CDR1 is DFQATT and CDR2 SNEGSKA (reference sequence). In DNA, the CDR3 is TGCAGTGTCGGGGGGGAGATTTCCTACAATGAGCAGTTCTTC. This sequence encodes CSVGGEISYNEQFF.

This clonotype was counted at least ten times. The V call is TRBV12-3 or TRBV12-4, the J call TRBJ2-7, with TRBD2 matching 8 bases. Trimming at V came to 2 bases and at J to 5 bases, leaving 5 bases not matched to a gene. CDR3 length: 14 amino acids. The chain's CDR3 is CASSLSGRRDEQYF. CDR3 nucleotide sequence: TGTGCCAGCAGTTTAAGCGGGAGAAGGGACGAGCAGTACTTC.

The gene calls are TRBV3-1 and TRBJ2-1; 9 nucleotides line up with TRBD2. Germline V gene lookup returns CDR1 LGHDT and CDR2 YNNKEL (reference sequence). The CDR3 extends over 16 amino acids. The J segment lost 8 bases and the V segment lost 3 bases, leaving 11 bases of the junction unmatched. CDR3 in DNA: TGTGCCAGCAGCCACAGACGGACTAGCGCATTCGATGAGCAGTTCTTC. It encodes CASSHRRTSAFDEQFF.

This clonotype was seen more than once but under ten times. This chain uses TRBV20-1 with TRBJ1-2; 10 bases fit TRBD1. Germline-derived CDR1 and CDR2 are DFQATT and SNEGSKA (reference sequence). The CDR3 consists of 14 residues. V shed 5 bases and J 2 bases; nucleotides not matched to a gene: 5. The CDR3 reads CSAPTGQGNYGYTF. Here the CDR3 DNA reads TGCAGTGCTCCCACGGGACAGGGGAACTATGGCTACACCTTC.

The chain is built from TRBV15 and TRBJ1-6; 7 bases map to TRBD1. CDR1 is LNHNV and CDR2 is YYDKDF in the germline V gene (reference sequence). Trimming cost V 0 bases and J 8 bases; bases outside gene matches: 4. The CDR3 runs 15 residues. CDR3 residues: CATSRERQGDSPLHF. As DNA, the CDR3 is TGTGCCACCAGCAGAGAACGACAGGGTGATTCACCCCTCCACTTT. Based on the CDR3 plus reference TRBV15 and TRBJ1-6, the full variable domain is DAMVIQNPRYQVTQFGKPVTLSCSQTLNHNVMYWYQQKSSQAPKLLFHYYDKDFNNEADTPDNFQSRRPNTSFCFLDIRSPGLGDTAMYLCATSRERQGDSPLHFGNGTRLTVT.

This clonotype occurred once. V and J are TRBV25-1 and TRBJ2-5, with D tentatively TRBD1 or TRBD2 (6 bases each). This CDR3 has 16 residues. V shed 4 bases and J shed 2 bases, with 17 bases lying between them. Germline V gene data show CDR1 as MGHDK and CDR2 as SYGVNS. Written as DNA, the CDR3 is TGTGCCAGCAGTGGGCCGGGACTGAGGGGGCAAGAGACCCAGTACTTC. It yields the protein CASSGPGLRGQETQYF.

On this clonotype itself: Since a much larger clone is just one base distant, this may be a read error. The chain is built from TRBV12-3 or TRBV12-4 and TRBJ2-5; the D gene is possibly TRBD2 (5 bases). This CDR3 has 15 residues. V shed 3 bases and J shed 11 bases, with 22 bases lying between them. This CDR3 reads CASSLRVDHVNEQYF. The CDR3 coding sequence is TGTGCCAGCAGTTTGAGGGTTGATCATGTCAATGAGCAGTACTTC.

The CDR3 protein is CASSFAPGELFF. The CDR3 DNA reads TGTGCCAGCAGTTTCGCCCCCGGGGAGCTGTTTTTT. The rearrangement joins TRBV27 to TRBJ2-2, with no clear D. The germline gives CDR1 MNHEY, CDR2 SMNVEV (reference sequence). Trimming pared 3 bases from V and 6 bases from J, leaving 5 bases between. This CDR3 has 12 amino acids.

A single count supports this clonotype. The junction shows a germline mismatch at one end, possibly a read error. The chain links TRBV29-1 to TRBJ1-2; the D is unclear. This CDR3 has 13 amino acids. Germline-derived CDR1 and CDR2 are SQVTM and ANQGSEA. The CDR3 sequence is CSVQDPANYGYTF. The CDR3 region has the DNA TGTAGCGTTCAGGACCCTGCTAACTATGGCTACACCTTC.

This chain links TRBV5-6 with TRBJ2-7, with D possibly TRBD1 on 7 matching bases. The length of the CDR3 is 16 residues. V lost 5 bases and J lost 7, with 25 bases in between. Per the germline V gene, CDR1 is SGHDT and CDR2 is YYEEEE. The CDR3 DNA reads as TGTGCCAGCAGTCCTCAACCGGAGGGGGCGAGACATGAGCAGTACTTC. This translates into CASSPQPEGARHEQYF.

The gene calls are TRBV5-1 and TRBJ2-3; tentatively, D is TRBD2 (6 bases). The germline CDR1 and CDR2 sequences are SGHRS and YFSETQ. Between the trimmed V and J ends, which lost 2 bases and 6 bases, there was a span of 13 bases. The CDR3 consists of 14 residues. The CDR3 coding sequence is TGCGCCAGCAGCTTTGGGGCTAGCGACGATACGCAGTATTTT. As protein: CASSFGASDDTQYF.

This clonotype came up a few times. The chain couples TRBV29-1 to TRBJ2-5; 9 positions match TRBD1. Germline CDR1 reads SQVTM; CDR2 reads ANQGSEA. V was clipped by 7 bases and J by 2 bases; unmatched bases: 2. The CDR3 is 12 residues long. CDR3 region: CSADRGQETQYF. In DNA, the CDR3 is TGCAGCGCCGACAGGGGGCAAGAGACCCAGTACTTC.

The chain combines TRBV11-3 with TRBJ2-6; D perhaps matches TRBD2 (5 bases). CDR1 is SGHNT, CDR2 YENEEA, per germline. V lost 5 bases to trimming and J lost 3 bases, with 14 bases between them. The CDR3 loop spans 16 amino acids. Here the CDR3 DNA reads TGTGCCAGCAGCATCTTTGCGGCGGGTGGGGCCAACGTCCTGACTTTC. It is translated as CASSIFAAGGANVLTF.

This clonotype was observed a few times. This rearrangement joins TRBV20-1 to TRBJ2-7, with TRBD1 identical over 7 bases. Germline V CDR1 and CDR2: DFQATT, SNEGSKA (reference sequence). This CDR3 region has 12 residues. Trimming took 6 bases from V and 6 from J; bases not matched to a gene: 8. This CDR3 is CSASTGPGEQYF. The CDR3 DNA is TGCAGTGCCTCGACAGGGCCGGGCGAGCAGTACTTC.

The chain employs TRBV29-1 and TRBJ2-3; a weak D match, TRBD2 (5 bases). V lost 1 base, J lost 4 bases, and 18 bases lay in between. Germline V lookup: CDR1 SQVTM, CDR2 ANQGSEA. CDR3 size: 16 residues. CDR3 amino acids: CSVEGSWGDAPDTQYF. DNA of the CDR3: TGCAGCGTTGAAGGTTCGTGGGGAGACGCCCCAGATACGCAGTATTTT.

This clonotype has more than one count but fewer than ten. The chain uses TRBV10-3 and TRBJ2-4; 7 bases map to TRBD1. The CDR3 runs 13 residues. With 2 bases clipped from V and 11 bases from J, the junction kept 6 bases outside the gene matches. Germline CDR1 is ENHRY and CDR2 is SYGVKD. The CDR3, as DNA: TGTGCCATCAGTGAGGCCCCCGGGACAGTTCAGTACTTC. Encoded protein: CAISEAPGTVQYF.

DNA for the CDR3: TGTGCCAGCAGTCAAACTGGACAGGACGAGCAGTACTTC. It translates to CASSQTGQDEQYF. The V gene is TRBV2, the J gene TRBJ2-7; 7 nucleotides match TRBD1. Germline V gene lookup returns CDR1 SNHLY and CDR2 FYNNEI. The CDR3 contains 13 residues. V lost 5 bases, J lost 5 bases, and 6 bases stayed unmatched.

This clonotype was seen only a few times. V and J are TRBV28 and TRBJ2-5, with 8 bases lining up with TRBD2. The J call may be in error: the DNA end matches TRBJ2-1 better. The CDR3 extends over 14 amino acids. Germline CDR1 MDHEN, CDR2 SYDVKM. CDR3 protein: CASKGGRYQETQFF. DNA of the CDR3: TGTGCCAGCAAGGGCGGGAGGTACCAAGAGACCCAGTTCTTC.

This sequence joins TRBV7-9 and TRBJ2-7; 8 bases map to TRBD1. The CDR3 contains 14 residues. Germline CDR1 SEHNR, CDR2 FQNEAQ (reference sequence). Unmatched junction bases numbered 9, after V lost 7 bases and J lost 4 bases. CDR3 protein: CASKKAGGNYEQYF. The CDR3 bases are TGTGCCAGCAAGAAGGCAGGGGGCAATTACGAGCAGTACTTC.

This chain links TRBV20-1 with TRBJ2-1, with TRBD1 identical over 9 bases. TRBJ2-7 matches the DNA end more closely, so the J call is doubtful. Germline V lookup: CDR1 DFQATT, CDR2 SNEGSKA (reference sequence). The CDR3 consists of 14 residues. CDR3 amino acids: CSVEQGAPYNEQYF. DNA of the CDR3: TGCAGTGTCGAACAGGGGGCCCCCTACAATGAGCAGTACTTC.

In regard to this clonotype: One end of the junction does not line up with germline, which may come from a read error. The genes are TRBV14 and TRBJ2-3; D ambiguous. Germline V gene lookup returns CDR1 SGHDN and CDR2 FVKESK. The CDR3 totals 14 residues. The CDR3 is CASSLRSLTYTQYF. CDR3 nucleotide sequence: TGTGCCAGCAGCCTCAGGTCTCTCACATATACGCAGTATTTT.

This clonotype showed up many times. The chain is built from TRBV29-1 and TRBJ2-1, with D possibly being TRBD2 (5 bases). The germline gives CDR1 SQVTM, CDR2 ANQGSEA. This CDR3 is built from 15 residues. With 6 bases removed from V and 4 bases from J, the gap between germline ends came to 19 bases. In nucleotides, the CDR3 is TGCAGCGTCCCCACCGCCCGACTAACTTACAATGAGCAGTTCTTC. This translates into CSVPTARLTYNEQFF.

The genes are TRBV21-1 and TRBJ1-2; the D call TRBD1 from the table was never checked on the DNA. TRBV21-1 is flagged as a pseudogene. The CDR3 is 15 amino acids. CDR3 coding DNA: TGTGCCAGCAGCAAAGATGGGGCACGGAAATATGGCTACACCTTC. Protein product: CASSKDGARKYGYTF.

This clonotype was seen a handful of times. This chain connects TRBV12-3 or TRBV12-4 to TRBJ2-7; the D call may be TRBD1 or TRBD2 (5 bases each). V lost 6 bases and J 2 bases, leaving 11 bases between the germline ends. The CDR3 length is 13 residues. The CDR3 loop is CASSPQGPYEQYF. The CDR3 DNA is TGTGCCAGCAGCCCCCAGGGACCCTACGAGCAGTACTTC.

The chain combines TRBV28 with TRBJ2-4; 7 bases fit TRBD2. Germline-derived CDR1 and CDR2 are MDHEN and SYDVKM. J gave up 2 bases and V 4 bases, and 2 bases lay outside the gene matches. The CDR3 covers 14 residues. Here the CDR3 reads CASSSGTTKNIQYF. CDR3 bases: TGTGCCAGCAGTTCCGGGACTACCAAAAACATTCAGTACTTC.

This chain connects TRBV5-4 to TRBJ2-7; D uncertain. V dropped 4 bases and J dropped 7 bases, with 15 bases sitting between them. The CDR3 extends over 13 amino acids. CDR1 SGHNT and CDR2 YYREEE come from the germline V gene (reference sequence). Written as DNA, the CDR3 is TGTGCCAGCAGCCGCGACCCCTCCAATGAGCAGTACTTC. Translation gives CASSRDPSNEQYF.

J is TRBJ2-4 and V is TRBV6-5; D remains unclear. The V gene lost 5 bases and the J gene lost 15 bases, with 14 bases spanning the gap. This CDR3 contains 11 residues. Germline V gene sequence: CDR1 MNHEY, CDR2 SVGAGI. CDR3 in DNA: TGTGCCAGCAGTATCCCCGGACCCCCGTACTTC. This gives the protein CASSIPGPPYF.

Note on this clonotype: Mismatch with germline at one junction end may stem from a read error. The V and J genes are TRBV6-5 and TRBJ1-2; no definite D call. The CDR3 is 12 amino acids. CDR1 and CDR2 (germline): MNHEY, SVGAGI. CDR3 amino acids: CVSTTLGYGYTF. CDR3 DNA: TGTGTCAGCACTACGCTGGGGTATGGCTACACCTTC.